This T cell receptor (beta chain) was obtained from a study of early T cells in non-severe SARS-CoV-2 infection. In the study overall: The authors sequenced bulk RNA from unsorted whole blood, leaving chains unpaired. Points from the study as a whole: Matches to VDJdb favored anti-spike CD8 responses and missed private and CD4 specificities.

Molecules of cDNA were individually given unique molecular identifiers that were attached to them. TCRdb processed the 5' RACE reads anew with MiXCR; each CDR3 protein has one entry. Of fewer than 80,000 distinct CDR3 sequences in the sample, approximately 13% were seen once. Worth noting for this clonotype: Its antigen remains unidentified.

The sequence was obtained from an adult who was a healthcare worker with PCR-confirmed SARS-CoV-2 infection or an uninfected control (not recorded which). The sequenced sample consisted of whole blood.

The CDR3 spells CASSSGQGKTYEQYF. The CDR3 DNA reads as TGTGCCAGCAGTTCCGGACAGGGCAAGACCTACGAGCAGTACTTC. This chain links TRBV6-4 with TRBJ2-7; 8 nucleotides line up with TRBD1. From germline, CDR1 is MRHNA and CDR2 SNTAGT. This CDR3 comprises 15 residues. V shed 5 bases, J shed 2 bases, and the junction held 8 bases outside the gene matches.